In its sample, the clone carrying this T cell receptor beta chain was seen a few times. The data were obtained in a study of blood T cell repertoires in COVID-19. Study as a whole: The analysed material was cDNA or gDNA that came from T cells, B-cell-depleted T cells, or PBMCs.

The CDR3 length is 16 residues. Germline V gene sequence: CDR1 MGHRA, CDR2 YSYEKL. J was trimmed by 8 bases and V by 4 bases; bases with no gene match: 9. Method: immunoSEQ multiplex PCR; TCRdb's copy keeps in-frame clones and lacks some. Of roughly 100,000 clones listed, around 84% were seen once; the top ten hold roughly 4%. The chain carries TRBV4-1 and TRBJ1-6; 9 nucleotides agree with TRBD1. The receptor's source is a human donor in a cohort sampled during active COVID-19. Sequencing input: peripheral blood. CDR3 in DNA: TGCGCCAGCAGCCCGTGGGACAGGGTGGGAGATTCACCCCTCCACTTT. Translating it yields CASSPWDRVGDSPLHF.